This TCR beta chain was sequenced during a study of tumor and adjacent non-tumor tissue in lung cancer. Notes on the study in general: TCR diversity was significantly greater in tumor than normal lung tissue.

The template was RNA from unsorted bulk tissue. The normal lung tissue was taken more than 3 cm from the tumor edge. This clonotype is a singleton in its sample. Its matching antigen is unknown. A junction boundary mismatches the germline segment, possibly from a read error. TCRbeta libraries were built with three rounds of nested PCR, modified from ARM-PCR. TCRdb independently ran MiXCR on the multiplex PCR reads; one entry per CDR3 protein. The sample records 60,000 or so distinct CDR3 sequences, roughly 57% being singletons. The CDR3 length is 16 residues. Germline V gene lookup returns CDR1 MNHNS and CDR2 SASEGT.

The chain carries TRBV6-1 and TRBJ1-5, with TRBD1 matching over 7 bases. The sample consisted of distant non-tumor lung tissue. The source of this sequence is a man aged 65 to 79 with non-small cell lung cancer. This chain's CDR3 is CANRIQPGQLNQPQHF. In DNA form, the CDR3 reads TGCGCCAATAGGATACAACCGGGACAGCTCAATCAGCCCCAGCATTTT.